Sequencing of this T cell receptor beta chain was carried out in a study of blood T cell repertoires in COVID-19. This CDR3 has 15 amino acids. The germline V gene encodes CDR1 SGHRS and CDR2 YFSETQ. V lost 5 bases to trimming and J lost 1 base; unmatched junction nucleotides: 7. Profiled with immunoSEQ multiplex PCR; TCRdb holds only in-frame clones, not every one. The sample records about half a million clones, about nine tenths being singletons. The chain carries TRBV5-1 and TRBJ1-1; 8 nucleotides match TRBD1. Sequencing was carried out using PBMCs or T cells enriched from blood (not recorded which). The sequence derives from a woman in her sixties or seventies who had recovered from COVID-19. The CDR3 region is CASSRQGASNTEAFF. CDR3 coding DNA: TGCGCCAGCAGTCGGCAGGGGGCATCGAACACTGAAGCTTTCTTT.